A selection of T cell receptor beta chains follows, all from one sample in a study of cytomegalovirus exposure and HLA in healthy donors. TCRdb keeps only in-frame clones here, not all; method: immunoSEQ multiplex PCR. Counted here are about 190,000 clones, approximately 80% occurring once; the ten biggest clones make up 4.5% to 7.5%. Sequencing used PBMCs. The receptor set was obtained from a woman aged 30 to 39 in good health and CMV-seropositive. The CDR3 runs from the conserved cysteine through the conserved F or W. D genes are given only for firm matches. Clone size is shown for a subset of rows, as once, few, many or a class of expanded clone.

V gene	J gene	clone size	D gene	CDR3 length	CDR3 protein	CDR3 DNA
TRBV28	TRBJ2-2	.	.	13	CASSLQGPGELFF	TGTGCCAGCAGTTTGCAGGGCCCCGGGGAGCTGTTTTTT
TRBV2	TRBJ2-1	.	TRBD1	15	CASSGDRISGNEQFF	TGTGCCAGCAGTGGGGACAGGATTTCGGGCAATGAGCAGTTCTTC
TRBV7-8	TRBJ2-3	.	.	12	CASSLDRDTQYF	TGTGCCAGCAGCTTAGACAGAGATACGCAGTATTTT
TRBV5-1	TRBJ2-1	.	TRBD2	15	CASSATSGRNNEQFF	TGCGCCAGCAGCGCGACTAGCGGGCGAAACAATGAGCAGTTCTTC
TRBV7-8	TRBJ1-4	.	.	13	CASSIGADEKLFF	TGTGCCAGCAGCATTGGGGCGGATGAAAAACTGTTTTTT
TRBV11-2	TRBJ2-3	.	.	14	CASSTRTVGGTQYF	TGTGCCAGCAGCACCCGGACAGTTGGTGGTACGCAGTATTTT
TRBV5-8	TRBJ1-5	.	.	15	CASSSGMSGNQPQHF	TGTGCCAGCAGCTCCGGGATGTCGGGGAATCAGCCCCAGCATTTT
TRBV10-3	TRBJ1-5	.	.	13	CAISEHNNQPQHF	TGTGCCATCAGTGAGCACAACAATCAGCCCCAGCATTTT
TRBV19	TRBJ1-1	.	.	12	CASSLGTTEAFF	TGTGCCAGTAGTTTGGGGACTACTGAAGCTTTCTTT
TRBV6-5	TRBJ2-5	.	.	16	CASSYLETGQQETQYF	TGTGCCAGCAGTTATTTGGAGACAGGCCAACAAGAGACCCAGTACTTC
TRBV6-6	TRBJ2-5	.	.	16	CASSYSRSSLEETQYF	TGTGCCAGCAGTTACTCGAGAAGCAGTCTGGAGGAGACCCAGTACTTC
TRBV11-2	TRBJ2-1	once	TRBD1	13	CASSFRDSNEQFF	TGTGCCAGCAGCTTCCGGGACAGCAATGAGCAGTTCTTC